This TCR beta chain is drawn from a study of CD8 T cells in Susac syndrome. General study points: An acknowledgment was made by the study that its TCR sequencing and HLA analysis involved relatively few individuals.

As to this clonotype: Its antigen is unidentified.

The germline V gene has CDR1 MNHNS and CDR2 SASEGT. V was clipped by 4 bases and J by 1 base, with 11 bases between them. The CDR3 totals 14 residues. With random hexamers, 0.5 to 1 ug RNA was reverse transcribed. MiXCR, applied by TCRdb to the immunoSEQ multiplex PCR reads, yields one record per CDR3 protein. This table holds about 300,000 distinct CDR3 sequences, 89% found once. TEMRA cells were FACS-enriched and CD8+ and CD4+ T cells negatively isolated. The source is a human donor with multiple sclerosis. Sequencing input: CD8+ T cells from PBMCs. This rearrangement joins TRBV6-1 to TRBJ2-7; D may be TRBD1 (5 bases). As DNA, the CDR3 is TGTGCCAGCAGTGCACCCAGGGTATCCTACGAGCAGTACTTC. This gives the protein CASSAPRVSYEQYF.